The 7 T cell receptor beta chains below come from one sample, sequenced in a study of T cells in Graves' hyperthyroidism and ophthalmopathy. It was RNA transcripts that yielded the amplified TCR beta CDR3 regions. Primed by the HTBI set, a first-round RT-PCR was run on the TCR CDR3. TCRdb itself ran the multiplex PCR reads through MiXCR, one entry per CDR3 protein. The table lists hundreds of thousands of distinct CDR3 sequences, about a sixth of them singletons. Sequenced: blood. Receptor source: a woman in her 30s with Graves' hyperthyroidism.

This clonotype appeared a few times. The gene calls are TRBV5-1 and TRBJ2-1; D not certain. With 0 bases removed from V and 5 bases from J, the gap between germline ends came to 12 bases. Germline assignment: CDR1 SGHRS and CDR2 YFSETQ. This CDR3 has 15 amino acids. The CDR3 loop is CASSLGAFADNEQFF. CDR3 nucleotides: TGCGCCAGCAGCTTGGGCGCCTTCGCGGACAATGAGCAGTTCTTC.

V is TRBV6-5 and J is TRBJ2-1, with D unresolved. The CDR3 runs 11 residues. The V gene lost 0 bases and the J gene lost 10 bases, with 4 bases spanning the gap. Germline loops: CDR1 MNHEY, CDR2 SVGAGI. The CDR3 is CASSYSSEQFF. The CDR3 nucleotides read TGTGCCAGCAGTTACTCGTCAGAGCAGTTCTTC.

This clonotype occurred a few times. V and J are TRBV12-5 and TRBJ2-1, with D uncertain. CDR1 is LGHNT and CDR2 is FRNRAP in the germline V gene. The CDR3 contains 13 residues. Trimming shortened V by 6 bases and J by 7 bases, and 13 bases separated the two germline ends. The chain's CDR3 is CASGLGLLNEQFF. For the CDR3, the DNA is TGTGCTAGTGGCCTCGGTCTACTTAATGAGCAGTTCTTC.

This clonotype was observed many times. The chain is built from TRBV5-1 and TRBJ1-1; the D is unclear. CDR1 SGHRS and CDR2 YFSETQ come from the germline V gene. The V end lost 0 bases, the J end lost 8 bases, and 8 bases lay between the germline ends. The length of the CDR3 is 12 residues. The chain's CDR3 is CASSLDVGEAFF. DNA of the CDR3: TGCGCCAGCAGCTTGGATGTAGGGGAAGCTTTCTTT.

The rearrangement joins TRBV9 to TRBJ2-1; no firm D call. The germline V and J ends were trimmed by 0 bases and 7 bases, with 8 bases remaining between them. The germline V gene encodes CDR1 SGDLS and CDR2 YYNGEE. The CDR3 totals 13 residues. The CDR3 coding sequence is TGTGCCAGCAGCGTAGCTTCCTCTAATGAGCAGTTCTTC. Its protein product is CASSVASSNEQFF.

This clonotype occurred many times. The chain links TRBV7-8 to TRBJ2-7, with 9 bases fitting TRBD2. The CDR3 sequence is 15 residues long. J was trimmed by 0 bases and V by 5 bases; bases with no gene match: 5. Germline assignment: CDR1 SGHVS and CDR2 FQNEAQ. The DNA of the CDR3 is TGTGCCAGCAGCCCGGGACTAGCCATCTCCTACGAGCAGTACTTC. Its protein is CASSPGLAISYEQYF.

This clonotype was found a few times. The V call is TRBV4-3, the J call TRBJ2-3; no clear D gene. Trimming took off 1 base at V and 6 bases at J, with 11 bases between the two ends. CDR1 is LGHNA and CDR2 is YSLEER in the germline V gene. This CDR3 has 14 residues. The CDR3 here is CASSQGTLADTQYF. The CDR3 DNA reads TGCGCCAGCAGCCAAGGGACGCTGGCTGATACGCAGTATTTT.